This T cell receptor beta chain was identified in a study of regulatory T cells in long-lasting Graves disease. About the research overall: Graves' disease counted as persistent after over 5 years of antithyroid drugs with positive TSH receptor antibodies.

V dropped 7 bases and J dropped 1 base, with 11 bases sitting between them. The CDR3 extends over 13 amino acids. The germline V gene encodes CDR1 SGHRS and CDR2 YFSETQ. This clonotype turned up a few times. What it binds is unknown. The TCR beta library used iRepertoire HTBI primers with Arm-PCR amplification of CDR3. One entry per CDR3 protein, called by TCRdb with MiXCR from the multiplex PCR reads. Among a few hundred thousand distinct CDR3 sequences, roughly 24% were seen once, and the ten largest hold under 35%. Time point in this sample: persistent/refractory GD, antithyroid drugs over 5 years with positive TRAb. The TCR library used RNA extracted from PBMCs. The study's findings and limits: Persistent Graves' patients showed less TCR diversity than newly diagnosed ones. Under persistent disease, TRBV28, TRBJ1-2 and TRBJ2-5 were used preferentially. Investigators studied peripheral blood only, not thyroid tissue.

The TCR comes from a woman aged 40 to 50 with Graves disease. The sample here was peripheral blood mononuclear cells (PBMCs), taken when the disease was refractory, from a patient treated with antithyroid drugs. This chain joins TRBV5-1 and TRBJ1-1; the D gene is possibly TRBD1 (5 bases). Here the CDR3 DNA reads TGCGCCAGCCGCCGTGGACAGAACACTGAAGCTTTCTTT. Its translation: CASRRGQNTEAFF.